This T cell receptor (beta chain) was identified during a study of blood T cells in healthy people across ages. Whole-study results and caveats: Strong correlation existed between TCR beta diversity and naive T cell percentage. When set beside aged donors, long-lived donors presented more naive CD4+ cells and higher diversity.

Regarding this clonotype: Its antigen remains unidentified.

The CDR3 is 15 amino acids. V was pared by 4 bases and J by 1 base, with 14 bases between. The germline CDR1 and CDR2 sequences are SEHNR and FQNEAQ (reference sequence). For the second PCR, which ran for about 7 to 11 cycles, a sample-barcoded 5' primer and a J-beta primer mix were used. TCRdb used MiXCR to reprocess the 5' RACE reads, holding one entry per CDR3 protein. This sample has about 670,000 distinct CDR3 sequences, with around 43% found just once. Sequencing input: blood. V usage is TRBV7-9 and J usage is TRBJ2-7; D ambiguous. The receptor was derived from a man older than 75 in good health. The CDR3 bases are TGTGCCAGCAGCTCCCCTGGACGGACGTCCTACGAGCAGTACTTC. Encoded protein: CASSSPGRTSYEQYF.